The 23 T cell receptor beta chains below all came from one sample that was sequenced in a study of cytomegalovirus exposure and HLA in healthy donors. The primer mix had 60 Vbeta and 13 Jbeta primers. Profiled with immunoSEQ multiplex PCR; TCRdb holds only in-frame clones, not every one. The sample consists of roughly 150,000 clones, approximately 80% of them appearing once. Sequenced input: PBMCs. The receptors stem from a woman under 30 in good health and CMV-seronegative.

This chain joins TRBV28 and TRBJ2-2; TRBD2 matches 9 bases. J was trimmed by 1 base and V by 7 bases; bases with no gene match: 4. CDR3 length: 15 residues. CDR1 and CDR2 (germline): MDHEN, SYDVKM. As DNA, the CDR3 is TGTGCCAGCACGCGGGAGGGTAGGAACACCGGGGAGCTGTTTTTT. Residues: CASTREGRNTGELFF.

The CDR3 DNA reads TGCGCCAGCAGCCAAGCGGGCTCGATAACAGGGGCCCAGTACTTC. Protein product: CASSQAGSITGAQYF. The rearrangement links TRBV4-1 to TRBJ2-5; 7 positions agree with TRBD1. The CDR3 runs 15 residues. V shed 1 base and J 9 bases; nucleotides not matched to a gene: 11. CDR1 is MGHRA, CDR2 YSYEKL, per germline.

This chain links TRBV18 with TRBJ2-3; D is unclear. V was trimmed by 0 bases and J by 3 bases, leaving 10 bases between them. Germline V gene sequence: CDR1 KGHSH, CDR2 LQKENI. The CDR3 extends over 15 amino acids. In nucleotides, the CDR3 is TGTGCCAGCTCACCACCCGCGTCGAGGACAGATACGCAGTATTTT. Its protein is CASSPPASRTDTQYF. Combining the CDR3 with reference TRBV18 and TRBJ2-3 gives the whole variable domain NAGVMQNPRHLVRRRGQEARLRCSPMKGHSHVYWYRQLPEEGLKFMVYLQKENIIDESGMPKERFSAEFPKEGPSILRIQQVVRGDSAAYFCASSPPASRTDTQYFGPGTRLTVL.

This clone showed up just a few times. The rearrangement joins TRBV29-1 to TRBJ2-7, with 10 bases matching TRBD1. Germline CDR1 reads SQVTM; CDR2 reads ANQGSEA. The CDR3 has 12 amino acids. V shed 6 bases, J shed 6 bases, and the junction held 5 bases outside the gene matches. CDR3 coding DNA: TGCAGCGTCGACCGGGACAGGGGCGAGCAGTACTTC. Protein: CSVDRDRGEQYF.

This chain joins TRBV28 and TRBJ1-5, with D possibly being TRBD1 (6 bases). This CDR3 spans 16 amino acids. Trimming took off 5 bases at V and 0 bases at J, with 14 bases between the two ends. The germline V gene encodes CDR1 MDHEN and CDR2 SYDVKM. This CDR3 reads CASSPGTIYSNQPQHF. CDR3 coding DNA: TGTGCCAGCAGTCCGGGGACAATCTATAGCAATCAGCCCCAGCATTTT.

The chain is built from TRBV5-1 and TRBJ2-7, with 7 bases aligning to TRBD2. Germline CDR1 reads SGHRS; CDR2 reads YFSETQ. V lost 0 bases to trimming and J lost 1 base; unmatched junction nucleotides: 7. This CDR3 has 16 residues. The CDR3: CASSLVASGASYEQYF. The CDR3 DNA follows: TGCGCCAGCAGCTTGGTGGCTAGCGGAGCATCCTACGAGCAGTACTTC. Full variable domain (outside the CDR3, taken from reference TRBV5-1 and TRBJ2-7): KAGVTQTPRYLIKTRGQQVTLSCSPISGHRSVSWYQQTPGQGLQFLFEYFSETQRNKGNFPGRFSGRQFSNSRSEMNVSTLELGDSALYLCASSLVASGASYEQYFGPGTRLTVT.

CDR3 amino acids: CASSERPVKNEKLFF. CDR3 coding DNA: TGTGCCAGCAGTGAGAGGCCAGTTAAGAATGAAAAACTGTTTTTT. The chain recombines TRBV6-1 with TRBJ1-4; D is uncertain. The V gene's germline CDR1 is MNHNS and CDR2 SASEGT. The CDR3 length is 15 residues. Deletions cut 3 bases from V and 5 bases from J, with 13 bases between.

The V call is TRBV27, the J call TRBJ1-1; 8 bases agree with TRBD1. CDR3 length: 15 amino acids. Trimming cost V 7 bases and J 1 base; bases outside gene matches: 8. Germline values: CDR1 MNHEY, CDR2 SMNVEV (reference sequence). This CDR3 reads CASTAQTGANTEAFF. In nucleotides, the CDR3 is TGTGCCAGCACCGCTCAGACAGGGGCGAACACTGAAGCTTTCTTT.

The chain uses TRBV25-1 and TRBJ1-3, with 7 bases lining up with TRBD1. Unmatched junction bases numbered 5, after V lost 4 bases and J lost 2 bases. The germline CDR1 and CDR2 sequences are MGHDK and SYGVNS. The CDR3 consists of 15 residues. CDR3 DNA: TGTGCCAGCAGTGGAAACAGGGGTCCTGGAAACACCATATATTTT. Translated: CASSGNRGPGNTIYF. The entire variable domain, with the rest obtained from reference TRBV25-1 and TRBJ1-3, is as follows: EADIYQTPRYLVIGTGKKITLECSQTMGHDKMYWYQQDPGMELHLIHYSYGVNSTEKGDLSSESTVSRIRTEHFPLTLESARPSHTSQYLCASSGNRGPGNTIYFGEGSWLTVV.

The chain couples TRBV6-6 to TRBJ1-6; D is perhaps TRBD1 (6 bases). Germline CDR1 reads MNHNY; CDR2 reads SVGAGI (reference sequence). This CDR3 spans 13 amino acids. V was shortened by 10 bases and J by 4 bases, with 11 bases between the two germline ends. CDR3 bases: TGTGCCACCCTACAGGGATATAATTCACCCCTCCACTTT. Residues: CATLQGYNSPLHF.

This rearrangement joins TRBV6-5 to TRBJ1-1; D is unclear. Trimming shortened V by 0 bases and J by 4 bases, and 9 bases separated the two germline ends. CDR3 length equals 14 residues. Germline CDR1 is MNHEY and CDR2 is SVGAGI. CDR3 region: CASSYSMGSTEAFF. CDR3 DNA: TGTGCCAGCAGTTACTCGATGGGGAGCACTGAAGCTTTCTTT.

The V gene is TRBV6-6, the J gene TRBJ1-1; TRBD1 is a possible D gene (5 bases). The V gene lost 5 bases and the J gene lost 0 bases, with 13 bases spanning the gap. Germline lookup yields CDR1 MNHNY and CDR2 SVGAGI (reference sequence). This CDR3 comprises 15 residues. Here the CDR3 reads CASSVGGSMNTEAFF. For the CDR3, the DNA is TGTGCCAGCAGTGTCGGGGGATCTATGAACACTGAAGCTTTCTTT.

The chain carries TRBV5-4 and TRBJ2-3, with 7 bases identical to TRBD2. V shed 4 bases, J shed 1 base, and the junction held 9 bases outside the gene matches. The CDR3 extends over 16 amino acids. Germline V gene data show CDR1 as SGHNT and CDR2 as YYREEE (reference sequence). The DNA of the CDR3 is TGTGCCAGCAGCCCGGTAGGCGGGGGTGGCACAGATACGCAGTATTTT. Translating it yields CASSPVGGGGTDTQYF.

The chain recombines TRBV18 with TRBJ2-1; 9 nucleotides line up with TRBD1. This CDR3 region has 15 residues. Trimming cost V 3 bases and J 2 bases; bases outside gene matches: 2. Looked up from germline, CDR1 is KGHSH and CDR2 is LQKENI. The CDR3 loop is CASSPGQGAYNEQFF. CDR3 nucleotide sequence: TGTGCCAGCTCACCGGGACAGGGAGCCTACAATGAGCAGTTCTTC.

This clone was recorded only once. This chain links TRBV7-9 with TRBJ2-7, with 11 bases fitting TRBD1. CDR3 length: 14 residues. Germline assignment: CDR1 SEHNR and CDR2 FQNEAQ (reference sequence). V lost 5 bases to trimming and J lost 6 bases; unmatched junction nucleotides: 6. CDR3: CASSPRTGGSEQYF. CDR3 sequence (DNA): TGTGCCAGCAGCCCCCGGACAGGGGGCAGCGAGCAGTACTTC.

The V and J genes are TRBV5-1 and TRBJ2-1, with 8 bases identical to TRBD1. The CDR3 consists of 15 residues. The germline V gene has CDR1 SGHRS and CDR2 YFSETQ. J lost 7 bases, V lost 4 bases, and 10 bases had no gene match. Here the CDR3 DNA reads TGCGCCAGCAGCAAGGGGCAGGGGGCGGGTAATGAGCAGTTCTTC. Translation: CASSKGQGAGNEQFF.

The rearrangement uses TRBV11-2 and TRBJ1-2; weak D call: TRBD1 (6 bases). The CDR3 covers 16 residues. Looked up from germline, CDR1 is SGHAT and CDR2 is FQNNGV. The V gene lost 5 bases and the J gene lost 4 bases, with 20 bases spanning the gap. CDR3 amino acids: CASSHSPSDSLYGYTF. As DNA, the CDR3 is TGTGCCAGCAGCCACTCCCCTTCGGACAGCCTCTATGGCTACACCTTC.

J is TRBJ1-2 and V is TRBV27; D is unclear. This CDR3 contains 14 residues. Germline CDR1 and CDR2: MNHEY and SMNVEV (reference sequence). Trimming cost V 2 bases and J 6 bases, with 13 bases left between them. The DNA of the CDR3 is TGTGCCAGCAGTTTAAGCGGCAGCTGGAATGGCTACACCTTC. Its protein is CASSLSGSWNGYTF.

This chain connects TRBV7-9 to TRBJ1-3; 9 bases fit TRBD1. Unmatched junction bases numbered 5, after V lost 5 bases and J lost 0 bases. This CDR3 spans 16 amino acids. Looked up from germline, CDR1 is SEHNR and CDR2 is FQNEAQ (reference sequence). Written as DNA, the CDR3 is TGTGCCAGCAGCCCCGGGGACAGGGCCTCTGGAAACACCATATATTTT. This gives the protein CASSPGDRASGNTIYF.

The CDR3 nucleotides are TGCGCCAGCAGCCAAGGCGGACAGGTCGGAAACATTCAGTACTTC. It is translated as CASSQGGQVGNIQYF. This chain connects TRBV4-1 to TRBJ2-4, with TRBD1 identical over 7 bases. Germline values: CDR1 MGHRA, CDR2 YSYEKL. The CDR3 runs to 15 residues. J lost 6 bases, V lost 1 base, and 6 bases had no gene match.

The CDR3 loop reads CASSSRQSATYSNQPQHF. The CDR3, as DNA: TGTGCCAGCAGTTCAAGACAGAGTGCTACGTATAGCAATCAGCCCCAGCATTTT. This chain connects TRBV27 to TRBJ1-5; tentatively, D is TRBD1 (5 bases). Germline CDR1 MNHEY, CDR2 SMNVEV (reference sequence). The CDR3 has 18 amino acids. V was clipped by 4 bases and J by 0 bases, with 19 bases between them.

This rearrangement joins TRBV11-3 to TRBJ2-5; D is uncertain. The DNA matches TRBJ2-7 better at its end, which makes the J call doubtful. This CDR3 is built from 12 residues. Per the germline V gene, CDR1 is SGHNT and CDR2 is YENEEA. CDR3 bases: TGTGCCAGCAGCCCTAGGCCCTACGAGCAGTACTTC. This gives the protein CASSPRPYEQYF.

The chain employs TRBV6-5 and TRBJ2-7; tentatively, D is TRBD1 (6 bases). CDR1 and CDR2 (germline): MNHEY, SVGAGI. Trimming left V 0 bases short and J 4 bases short, with 13 bases between. CDR3 length: 15 residues. CDR3 nucleotides: TGTGCCAGCAGTTACTCGATCGGCAGGGGTTACGAGCAGTACTTC. Protein: CASSYSIGRGYEQYF.